Sequencing of this T cell receptor (beta chain) was carried out in a study of blood T cell repertoires in COVID-19. The wider study: COVID-19 samples, acute and convalescent, were from the United States, Italy and Spain. Sources were T cells, B-cell-depleted T cells, or PBMCs; the material itself was cDNA or gDNA.

V lost 4 bases to trimming and J lost 10 bases, with 17 bases between them. Per the germline V gene, CDR1 is SNHLY and CDR2 is FYNNEI. The CDR3 spans 14 residues. TCRdb's copy holds only in-frame clones and misses some; the assay was immunoSEQ multiplex PCR. The sample holds some 88,000 clones, around 86% seen once. The clonotype originates from a man aged 55 to 70 with acute or convalescent COVID-19. The chain uses TRBV2 and TRBJ2-1, with D possibly TRBD1 on 5 matching bases. Sequenced: peripheral blood. The CDR3 protein is CASSVFPGLGEQFF. The CDR3 DNA reads TGTGCCAGCAGTGTCTTTCCAGGGCTGGGGGAGCAGTTCTTC.